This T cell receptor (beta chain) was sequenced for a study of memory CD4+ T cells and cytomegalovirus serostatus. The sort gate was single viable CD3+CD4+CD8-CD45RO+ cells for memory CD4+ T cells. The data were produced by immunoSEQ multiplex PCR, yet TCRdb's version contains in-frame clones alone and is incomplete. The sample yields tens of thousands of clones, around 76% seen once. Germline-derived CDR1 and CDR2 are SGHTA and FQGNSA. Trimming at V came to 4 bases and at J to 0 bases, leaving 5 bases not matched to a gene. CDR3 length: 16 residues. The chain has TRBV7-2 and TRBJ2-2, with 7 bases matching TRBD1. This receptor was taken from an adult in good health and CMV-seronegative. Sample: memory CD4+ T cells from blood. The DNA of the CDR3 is TGTGCCAGCAGCTCGACAGGGTTTTCGAACACCGGGGAGCTGTTTTTT. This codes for CASSSTGFSNTGELFF.